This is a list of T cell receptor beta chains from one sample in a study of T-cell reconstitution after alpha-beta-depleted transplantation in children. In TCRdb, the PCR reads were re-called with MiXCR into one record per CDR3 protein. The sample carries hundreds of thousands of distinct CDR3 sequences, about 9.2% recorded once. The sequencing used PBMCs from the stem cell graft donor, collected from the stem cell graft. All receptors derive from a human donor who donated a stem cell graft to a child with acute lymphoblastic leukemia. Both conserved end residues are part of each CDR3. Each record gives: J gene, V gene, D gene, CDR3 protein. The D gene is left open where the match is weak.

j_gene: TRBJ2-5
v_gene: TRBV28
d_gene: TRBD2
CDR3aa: CASSLYPNVFLAEGRETQYF

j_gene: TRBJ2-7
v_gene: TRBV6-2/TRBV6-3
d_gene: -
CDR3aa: CASSLLTDYEQYF

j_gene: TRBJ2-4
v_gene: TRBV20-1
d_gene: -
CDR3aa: CSARLHLAKNIQYF

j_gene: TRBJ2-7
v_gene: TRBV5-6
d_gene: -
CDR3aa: CASSLGAPGYEQYF

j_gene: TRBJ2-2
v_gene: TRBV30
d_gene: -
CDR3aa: CAWSVARGGELFF

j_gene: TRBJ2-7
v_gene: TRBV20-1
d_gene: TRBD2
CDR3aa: CSAVYTSGGTYEQYF

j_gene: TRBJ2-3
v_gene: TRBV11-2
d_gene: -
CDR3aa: CASSLDSRLSTDTQYF

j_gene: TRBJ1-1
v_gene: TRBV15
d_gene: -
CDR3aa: CATSRDGPGGLAEAFF

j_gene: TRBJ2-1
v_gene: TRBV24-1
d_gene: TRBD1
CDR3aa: CATSDLGDRGGHEQFF

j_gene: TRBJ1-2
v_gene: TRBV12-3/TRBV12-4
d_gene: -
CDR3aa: CASSLGLVDYGYTF

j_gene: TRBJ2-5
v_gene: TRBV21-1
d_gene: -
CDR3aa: CASGTGEETQYF

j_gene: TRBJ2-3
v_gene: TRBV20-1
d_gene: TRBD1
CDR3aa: CSATTGGRGDTQYF

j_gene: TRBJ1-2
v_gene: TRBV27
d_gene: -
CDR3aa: CASTPRRGEGGYTF

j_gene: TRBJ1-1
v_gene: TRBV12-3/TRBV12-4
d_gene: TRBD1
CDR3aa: CASSKQGATEAFF

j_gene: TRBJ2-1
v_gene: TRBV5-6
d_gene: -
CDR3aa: CASNLGLASFNEQFF

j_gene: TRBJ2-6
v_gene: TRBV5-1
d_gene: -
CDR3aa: CASSLQGNSGANVLTF

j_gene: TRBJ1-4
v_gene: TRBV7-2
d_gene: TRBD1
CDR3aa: CASSLIRTGSNEKLFF

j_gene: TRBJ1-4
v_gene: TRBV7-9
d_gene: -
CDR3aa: CASSPTGPKVVLFF